Listed below are T cell receptor beta chains from one sample, sequenced in a study of cytotoxic CD8 clonotypes in ibrutinib-treated CLL. Clones were sequenced by immunoSEQ multiplex PCR, and TCRdb holds only the in-frame ones, with some missing. Of 200,000 to 250,000 clones in the sample, 60% to 80% were seen once. The sequences come from PBMCs, collected after 12 months of ibrutinib treatment. These receptor sequences come from a human donor with chronic lymphocytic leukemia. Both conserved end residues are part of each CDR3. D genes are given only for firm matches. The size entry is marked missing in some rows and otherwise reads once, few, many or a size class.

-,TRBJ2-1,TRBD2,TRBV18,TGTGCCAGCTCACCCGGGGGGAATGAGCAGTTCTTC,CASSPGGNEQFF
-,TRBJ1-2,TRBD1,TRBV4-1,TGCGCCAGCAGCCAAGATCATTTAACAGGGGACCTCTATGGCTACACCTTC,CASSQDHLTGDLYGYTF
-,TRBJ2-7,-,TRBV7-3,TGTGCCAGCAGCTCCGGTGGGGTAGCGGAGTACGAGCAGTACTTC,CASSSGGVAEYEQYF
-,TRBJ2-7,TRBD2,TRBV7-2,TGTGCCAGCAGCACTTCAGGGACTAGCGTTACCTACGAGCAGTACTTC,CASSTSGTSVTYEQYF
once,TRBJ2-7,-,TRBV30,TGTGCCTGGAGTTTAACAGGAACGGGACGAATCTACGAGCAGTACTTC,CAWSLTGTGRIYEQYF
-,TRBJ2-5,TRBD1,TRBV11-1,TGTGCCAGCAGCTCCGGCCGGGACAGCTTCCAAGAGACCCAGTACTTC,CASSSGRDSFQETQYF
-,TRBJ2-7,-,TRBV4-3,TGCGCCAGCAGCCAAGATGACAGCCTATGGTACGAGCAGTACTTC,CASSQDDSLWYEQYF
few,TRBJ2-7,-,TRBV7-2,TGTGCCAGCAGCTTACAGGGGGGGGCCTACGAGCAGTACTTC,CASSLQGGAYEQYF
-,TRBJ1-2,-,TRBV6-5,TGTGCCAGCAGTTACGGGGGGGGCTACACCTTC,CASSYGGGYTF
once,TRBJ2-7,TRBD2,TRBV7-6,TGTGCCAGCAGCTTAGATCCAGCGGGAGGGTCTGGGGGGCAGTACTTC,CASSLDPAGGSGGQYF
-,TRBJ1-2,-,TRBV20-1,TGCAGCAGCGGGAAGAACTATGGCTACACCTTC,CSSGKNYGYTF
-,TRBJ1-2,-,TRBV7-8,TGTGCCAGCAGCTTAGGCCGCCGCAATGGCTACACCTTC,CASSLGRRNGYTF
-,TRBJ1-4,TRBD1,TRBV28,TGTGCCAGCTCCGGAGGGGGCGGTGAAAAACTGTTTTTT,CASSGGGGEKLFF
-,TRBJ2-1,TRBD2,TRBV7-9,TGTGCCAGCAGCACTACTAGCGGGAGTATCGATGAGCAGTTCTTC,CASSTTSGSIDEQFF
few,TRBJ2-7,TRBD1,TRBV27,TGTGCCAGCAGTTTAACAGGGGGCGAGCAGTACTTC,CASSLTGGEQYF
-,TRBJ1-5,-,TRBV28,TGTGCCAGCAGTGATACCTATAGCAATCAGCCCCAGCATTTT,CASSDTYSNQPQHF
-,TRBJ2-1,TRBD2,TRBV29-1,TGCAGCGTTGAAGTCCCGGGACTAGCGGGAGTAGGGGAGCAGTTCTTC,CSVEVPGLAGVGEQFF
-,TRBJ1-2,-,TRBV15,TGTGCCACCAGCAGAGTGGGGCGAGGCTACACCTTC,CATSRVGRGYTF
-,TRBJ2-3,-,TRBV7-2,TGTGCCAGCAGCCCAGGGGGGGCCAACAGAGATACGCAGTATTTT,CASSPGGANRDTQYF
-,TRBJ2-1,-,TRBV7-2,TGTGCCAGCCAAAAACAGGCGAACCACAATGAGCAGTTCTTC,CASQKQANHNEQFF
once,TRBJ2-2,-,TRBV5-4,TGTGCCAGCAGCCGCACGGGTCCCGGGGAGCTGTTTTTT,CASSRTGPGELFF
-,TRBJ2-7,-,TRBV10-3,TGTGCCATCAGTCTGCAGGGTGGGGAGCAGTACTTC,CAISLQGGEQYF
-,TRBJ1-1,TRBD1,TRBV27,TGTGCCAGCAGTTTACTTGGCAGGGGGTTGGTGAACACTGAAGCTTTCTTT,CASSLLGRGLVNTEAFF
-,TRBJ1-3,-,TRBV5-1,TGCGCCAGCAGCTTGGAACCTGGAAACACCATATATTTT,CASSLEPGNTIYF
-,TRBJ1-5,TRBD1,TRBV7-9,TGTGCCAGCAGCTTGACAGGGAATAGCAATCAGCCCCAGCATTTT,CASSLTGNSNQPQHF
-,TRBJ2-2,-,TRBV4-1,TGCGCCAGCAGCCATAGAGAGGGGGAGCTGTTTTTT,CASSHREGELFF
-,TRBJ2-7,-,TRBV6-5,TGTGCCAGCAGTTACTCGGCTGGACCCTACGAGCAGTACTTC,CASSYSAGPYEQYF
-,TRBJ2-7,TRBD1,TRBV7-2,TGTGCCAGCAGCGTCGACAGGGGCCAAAAGAGGGAGCAGTACTTC,CASSVDRGQKREQYF
-,TRBJ2-3,TRBD2,TRBV10-3,TGTGCCATCAGTGGGGGACTAGCGGGAGCCCTCGGAGATACGCAGTATTTT,CAISGGLAGALGDTQYF
-,TRBJ2-1,-,TRBV28,TGTGCCAGCAGTTTGAGAAGAGCCAATGAGCAGTTCTTC,CASSLRRANEQFF
-,TRBJ2-3,-,TRBV6-5,TGTGCCAGCAGCCGAGGGGGGTCCGCGCAGTATTTT,CASSRGGSAQYF
-,TRBJ1-2,-,TRBV15,TGTGCCACCAGCAGAGAATTAACACGTTATGGCTACACCTTC,CATSRELTRYGYTF